These T cell receptor beta chains were read from a single sample in a study of cytomegalovirus exposure and HLA in healthy donors. Profiled with immunoSEQ multiplex PCR; TCRdb holds only in-frame clones, not every one. The repertoire holds 100,000 to 120,000 clones, with 80% to 85% as singletons. Sequencing was performed on PBMCs. All receptors come from a woman between 55 and 75 years old in good health and CMV-seropositive. CDR3s include the opening cysteine and the closing phenylalanine or tryptophan. A D gene is named only where the DNA matches it firmly.

v_call,d_call,j_call,cdr3_nt,cdr3_aa
TRBV7-7,TRBD2,TRBJ2-2,TGTGCCAGCAGCCCGCGACTAGCGGGAGACGGGGAGCTGTTTTTT,CASSPRLAGDGELFF
TRBV19,TRBD1,TRBJ2-5,TGTGCCAGCCATGGACAGGGGCAAGAGACCCAGTACTTC,CASHGQGQETQYF
TRBV28,NA,TRBJ1-2,TGTGCCAGCAGTCTGCGGCAGGGTCATGGCTACACCTTC,CASSLRQGHGYTF
TRBV30,NA,TRBJ1-2,TGTGCCTGGGGCGATATCCCCCGGACAGACAGGTCCGGTGGCTACACCTTC,CAWGDIPRTDRSGGYTF
TRBV6-1,TRBD2,TRBJ2-7,TGTGCCAGCAGTGAGGGACTAGCGGGAGGGAGTTACGAGCAGTACTTC,CASSEGLAGGSYEQYF
TRBV18,NA,TRBJ2-3,TGTGCCAGCTCACCCTCGGGCGGGGAGACAGATACGCAGTATTTT,CASSPSGGETDTQYF
TRBV5-1,TRBD1,TRBJ1-5,TGCGCCAGCAGCTTAGGGGGCCGGGATCAGCCCCAGCATTTT,CASSLGGRDQPQHF
TRBV18,NA,TRBJ1-6,TGTGCCAGCTCGGTGACAGGTGGATATAATTCACCCCTCCACTTT,CASSVTGGYNSPLHF
TRBV29-1,NA,TRBJ1-4,TGCAGCGTTGAAGATCTCTGGGGGCTTGGTAATGAAAAACTGTTTTTT,CSVEDLWGLGNEKLFF
TRBV18,NA,TRBJ2-5,TGTGCCAGCTCACGCAACAGGGAAGGGGAGACCCAGTACTTC,CASSRNREGETQYF
TRBV7-2,NA,TRBJ1-1,TGTGCCAGCAGGACTCCTGGAAACACTGAAGCTTTCTTT,CASRTPGNTEAFF
TRBV7-2,TRBD2,TRBJ2-1,TGTGCCAGCAGCTTAGAGAGCGGGAGAGGAGACAATGAGCAGTTCTTC,CASSLESGRGDNEQFF
TRBV28,TRBD2,TRBJ2-3,TGTGCCAGCACCTCTAGCGGGAGGGCGTACACAGATACGCAGTATTTT,CASTSSGRAYTDTQYF
TRBV5-4,NA,TRBJ2-3,TGTGCCAGCAGCCCCGACTTCGGGGTGGATACGCAGTATTTT,CASSPDFGVDTQYF